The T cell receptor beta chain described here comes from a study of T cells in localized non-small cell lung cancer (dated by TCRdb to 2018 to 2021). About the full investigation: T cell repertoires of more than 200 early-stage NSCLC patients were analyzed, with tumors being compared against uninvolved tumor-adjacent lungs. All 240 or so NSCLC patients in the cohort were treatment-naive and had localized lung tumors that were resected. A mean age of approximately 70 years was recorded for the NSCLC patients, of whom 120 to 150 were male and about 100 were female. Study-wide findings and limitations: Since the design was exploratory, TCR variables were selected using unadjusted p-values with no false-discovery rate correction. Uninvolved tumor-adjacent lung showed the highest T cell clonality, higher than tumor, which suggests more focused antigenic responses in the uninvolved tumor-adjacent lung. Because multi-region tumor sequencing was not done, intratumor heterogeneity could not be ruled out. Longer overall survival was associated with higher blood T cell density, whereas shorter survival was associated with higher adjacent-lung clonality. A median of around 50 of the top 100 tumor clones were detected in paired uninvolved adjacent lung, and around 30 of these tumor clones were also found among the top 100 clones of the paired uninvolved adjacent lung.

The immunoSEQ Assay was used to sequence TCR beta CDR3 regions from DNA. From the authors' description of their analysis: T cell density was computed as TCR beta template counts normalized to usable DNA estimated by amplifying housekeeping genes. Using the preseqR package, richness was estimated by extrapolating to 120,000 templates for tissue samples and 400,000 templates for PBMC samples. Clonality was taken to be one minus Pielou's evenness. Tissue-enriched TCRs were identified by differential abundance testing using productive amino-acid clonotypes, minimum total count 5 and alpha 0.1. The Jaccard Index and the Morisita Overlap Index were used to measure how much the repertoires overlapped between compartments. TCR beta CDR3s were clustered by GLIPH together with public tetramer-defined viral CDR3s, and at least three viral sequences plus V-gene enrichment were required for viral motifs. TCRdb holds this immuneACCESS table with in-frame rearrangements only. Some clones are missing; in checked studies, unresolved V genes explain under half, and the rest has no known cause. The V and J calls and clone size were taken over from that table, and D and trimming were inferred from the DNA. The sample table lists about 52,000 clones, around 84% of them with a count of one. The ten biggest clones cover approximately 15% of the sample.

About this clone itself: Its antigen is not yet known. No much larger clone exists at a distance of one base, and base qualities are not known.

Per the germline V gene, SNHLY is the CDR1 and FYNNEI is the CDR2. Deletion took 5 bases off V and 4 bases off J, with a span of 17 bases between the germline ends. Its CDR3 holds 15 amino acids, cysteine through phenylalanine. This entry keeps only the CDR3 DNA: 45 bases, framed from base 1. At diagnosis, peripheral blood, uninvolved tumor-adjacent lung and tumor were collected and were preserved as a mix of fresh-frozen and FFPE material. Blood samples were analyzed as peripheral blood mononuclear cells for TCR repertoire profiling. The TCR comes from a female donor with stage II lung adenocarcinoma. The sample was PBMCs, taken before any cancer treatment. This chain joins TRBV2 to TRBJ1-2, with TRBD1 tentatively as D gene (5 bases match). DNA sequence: TGTGCCAGCAGTCCCCCAATGGTGGGGCCCTATGGCTACACCTTC. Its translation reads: CASSPPMVGPYGYTF.